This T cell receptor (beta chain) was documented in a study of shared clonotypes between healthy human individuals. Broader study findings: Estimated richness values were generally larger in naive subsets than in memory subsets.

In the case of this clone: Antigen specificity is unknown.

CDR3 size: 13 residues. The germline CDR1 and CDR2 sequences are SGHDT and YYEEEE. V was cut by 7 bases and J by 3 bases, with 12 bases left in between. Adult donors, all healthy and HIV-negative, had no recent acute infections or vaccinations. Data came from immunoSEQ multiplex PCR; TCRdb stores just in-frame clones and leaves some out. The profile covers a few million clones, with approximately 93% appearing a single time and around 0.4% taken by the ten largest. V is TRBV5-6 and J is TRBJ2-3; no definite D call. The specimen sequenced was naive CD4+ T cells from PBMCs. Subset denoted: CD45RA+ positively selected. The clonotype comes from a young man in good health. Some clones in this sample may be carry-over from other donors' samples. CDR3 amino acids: CASAAWRTDTQYF. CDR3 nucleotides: TGTGCCAGCGCCGCCTGGCGGACAGATACGCAGTATTTT.